This is a list of T cell receptor beta chains from one sample in a study of T cell responses to AZD1222 COVID-19 vaccine. Generated by immunoSEQ multiplex PCR, the TCRdb table keeps only in-frame clones and is missing some. Of approximately 80,000 clones listed, approximately 80% are singletons. The starting material was peripheral blood, obtained on day 0 of AZD1222 vaccination. These receptors all stem from an adult in good health. Both conserved end residues are part of each CDR3. D genes are given only for firm matches. Expanded clones get a size class; other rows say once, few or many, or leave the size out.

j_call v_call clone_size d_call cdr3_nt cdr3_aa
TRBJ1-1 TRBV13 NA TRBD1 TGTGCCAGCAGCTTTGACAGGGAATCGAACACTGAAGCTTTCTTT CASSFDRESNTEAFF
TRBJ2-4 TRBV2 NA TRBD1 TGTGCCAGCAGCCGGGACAGGGTCCTCAAAAACATTCAGTACTTC CASSRDRVLKNIQYF
TRBJ2-6 TRBV18 NA NA TGTGCCAGCTCAGGACAGCCTTCTGGGGCCAACGTCCTGACTTTC CASSGQPSGANVLTF
TRBJ2-3 TRBV11-2 NA TRBD2 TGTGCCAGCAGCTGGAGGGCTAGCGGGGCCCGAGAGGATACGCAGTATTTT CASSWRASGAREDTQYF
TRBJ1-5 TRBV5-4 NA NA TGTGCCAGCAGCTTGGGTCCAGGTCAACAGCCCCAGCATTTT CASSLGPGQQPQHF
TRBJ1-1 TRBV15 once NA TGTGCCACCAGCAGAGGGACGGGACACAAGAACACTGAAGCTTTCTTT CATSRGTGHKNTEAFF
TRBJ2-7 TRBV11-2 NA NA TGTGCCAGCAGCTCCAGGCGGGACTCCTACGAGCAGTACTTC CASSSRRDSYEQYF
TRBJ1-3 TRBV30 NA NA TGTGCCTTCGACGGTGACTTCTCTGGAAACACCATATATTTT CAFDGDFSGNTIYF
TRBJ1-3 TRBV21-1 NA NA TGTGCCAGCAGCAAAGCGGGAGACAGGGGGCATAAAGCTGGAAACACCATATATTTT CASSKAGDRGHKAGNTIYF
TRBJ1-4 TRBV4-1 NA NA TGCGCCAGCAGCCAAGGGTCTGTGGGGATGACTAATGAAAAACTGTTTTTT CASSQGSVGMTNEKLFF
TRBJ2-5 TRBV6-2/TRBV6-3 NA NA TGTGCCAGCAGTTACAATACCGGGACCGGGGAGACCCAGTACTTC CASSYNTGTGETQYF
TRBJ2-3 TRBV2 NA TRBD1 TGTGCCAGCAGACAAGGGGGCGGCACAGATACGCAGTATTTT CASRQGGGTDTQYF
TRBJ1-6 TRBV15 few NA TGTGCCACCAGCAGAGATCGTGGGGTTTCACCCCTCCACTTT CATSRDRGVSPLHF
TRBJ1-6 TRBV15 NA NA TGTGCCACCAGCAGAGCAGGGTTCGGCTCACCCCTCCACTTT CATSRAGFGSPLHF
TRBJ2-3 TRBV11-2 once NA TGTGCCAGCAGAATTGCTGATACGCAGTATTTT CASRIADTQYF
TRBJ2-2 TRBV29-1 NA NA TGCAGCGCCGTAAGGACAGACCTTAACACCGGGGAGCTGTTTTTT CSAVRTDLNTGELFF
TRBJ2-6 TRBV6-5 NA TRBD1 TGTGCCAGCAGTTACACGACAGGGTTTGGGGCCAACGTCCTGACTTTC CASSYTTGFGANVLTF
TRBJ2-2 TRBV30 NA NA TGTGCCTGGAGTCTACTGGGACTTCACACCGGGGAGCTGTTTTTT CAWSLLGLHTGELFF
TRBJ2-1 TRBV5-1 NA NA TGCGCCAGCAGCCCCTCCCTGAGCTCCTACAATGAGCAGTTCTTC CASSPSLSSYNEQFF
TRBJ1-4 TRBV2 NA TRBD1 TGTGCCAGTCGGACAGGTTGGAATGAAAAACTGTTTTTT CASRTGWNEKLFF
TRBJ1-2 TRBV7-8 NA TRBD1 TGTGCCAGCAGCTACGACAGGGGAGGCTATGGCTACACCTTC CASSYDRGGYGYTF
TRBJ1-3 TRBV5-1 NA NA TGCGCCAGCAGCCTACGGACAGACTCTGGAAACACCATATATTTT CASSLRTDSGNTIYF
TRBJ2-1 TRBV2 few NA TGTGCCAGCAGTGAGCTTGAGAACAATGAGCAGTTCTTC CASSELENNEQFF
TRBJ2-5 TRBV30 NA NA TGTGCCTGGAGTGCCGGGGGAGATCCTCAAGAGACCCAGTACTTC CAWSAGGDPQETQYF
TRBJ2-7 TRBV5-5 NA NA TGTGCCAGCAGCTTGAGCAGGGGGGTCTACGAGCAGTACTTC CASSLSRGVYEQYF
TRBJ1-1 TRBV10-2 NA NA TGCGCCAGCAGTGGTGACAAGACAGTACGTGTTACTGAAGCTTTCTTT CASSGDKTVRVTEAFF
TRBJ2-1 TRBV18 NA TRBD1 TGTGCCAGCTCACCACCCGAAGCCGGGACAGGGCACAATGAGCAGTTCTTC CASSPPEAGTGHNEQFF
TRBJ1-2 TRBV7-2 NA NA TGTGCCAGCAGCCCACACATGGGGTATGGCTACACCTTC CASSPHMGYGYTF
TRBJ1-3 TRBV28 NA TRBD1 TGTGCCAGCAGTCAACAGGGGTACACCATATATTTT CASSQQGYTIYF
TRBJ2-7 TRBV12-5 NA NA TGTGCTAGTGGTTTGGGACTAACGACCTACGAGCAGTACTTC CASGLGLTTYEQYF
TRBJ1-5 TRBV5-6 NA NA TGTGCCAGCAGCTTGTCCGGGACATCAAGCCAGCCCCAGCATTTT CASSLSGTSSQPQHF
TRBJ2-1 TRBV5-1 NA NA TGCGCCAGCAGTAAGGACTGGACGAAGTTCTTC CASSKDWTKFF
TRBJ1-1 TRBV11-1 NA NA TGTGCCAGCAGCATACTCCAGGGCGACGCTGAAGCTTTCTTT CASSILQGDAEAFF
TRBJ1-1 TRBV5-1 once NA TGCGCCAGCAGCTCAACGGGGGACCACTACTACTTT CASSSTGDHYYF
TRBJ2-7 TRBV5-6 NA NA TGTGCCAGCAGCTTGGGGCAGGATTTCTCCTACGAGCAGTACTTC CASSLGQDFSYEQYF
TRBJ2-7 TRBV28 NA TRBD2 TGTGCCGTCGGAGGGACTAGTCCCTACGAGCAGTACTTC CAVGGTSPYEQYF
TRBJ1-1 TRBV3-1/TRBV3-2 NA NA TGTGCCAGCAGCCCCCAGGGTTACTCGAACACTGAAGCTTTCTTT CASSPQGYSNTEAFF
TRBJ1-3 TRBV2 NA NA TGTGCCAGCAGCCTAAATGTGGGACCTGGAAACACCATATATTTT CASSLNVGPGNTIYF
TRBJ1-1 TRBV10-2 NA TRBD1 TGCGCCAGCGGGGGACAGGTGTCTGAAGCTTTCTTT CASGGQVSEAFF
TRBJ1-2 TRBV2 NA NA TGTGCCAGCAGGGGGGACAACTATGGCTACACCTTC CASRGDNYGYTF
TRBJ2-7 TRBV5-1 NA TRBD2 TGCGCCAGCAGCTTGGTTGGCGGGGGGTCCCCCTACGAGCAGTACTTC CASSLVGGGSPYEQYF
TRBJ1-4 TRBV6-5 NA NA TGTGCCAGCAGTTTCGGTCGAAGGCAAGGAAATGAAAAACTGTTTTTT CASSFGRRQGNEKLFF
TRBJ2-7 TRBV5-4 NA TRBD2 TGTGCCAGCAGCTTACCGGGGGGTTCCTACGAGCAGTACTTC CASSLPGGSYEQYF
TRBJ2-7 TRBV27 NA NA TGTGCCAGCAGTTTAAGTGACAGGAGGTACGAGCAGTACTTC CASSLSDRRYEQYF